This T cell receptor beta chain was identified in a study of blood T cell repertoires in COVID-19. The V end was cut by 6 bases, the J end by 7 bases, with 15 bases between. The CDR3 spans 13 residues. Germline loops: CDR1 MNHEY, CDR2 SVGAGI. The data were produced by immunoSEQ multiplex PCR, yet TCRdb's version contains in-frame clones alone and is incomplete. The sample lists around 310,000 clones; approximately 89% were seen once. Cohort allocation depended upon clinical history that participants reported. Input material: PBMCs or T cells enriched from blood (not recorded which). The clonotype was recovered from a man aged 25-45 years who had recovered from COVID-19. This chain joins TRBV6-5 and TRBJ1-1, with D unclear. The CDR3 here is CASSPPRAGEAFF. The CDR3, as DNA: TGTGCCAGCAGCCCCCCAAGGGCGGGTGAAGCTTTCTTT.